Included here is one TCR beta chain sequence, with context. Its target antigen remains unknown. No base qualities exist here, and no much larger clone lies one base off it. The data are from a study of blood T cell repertoires in COVID-19 (dated by TCRdb to 2020 to 2021). In the study overall: Collaborator samples came from the United States, Italy and Spain and covered acute and convalescent phases of COVID-19. The material from the prospective study consisted of cDNA or gDNA derived from T cells, B-cell-depleted T cells, or PBMCs. Subjects who had been exposed to COVID-19, were actively infected with it, or had recovered from it provided the deeply sampled blood TCRbeta repertoires that made up the dataset. The repertoires were released in a freely available public database intended as a resource for research on the immune response to SARS-CoV-2. The samples were drawn from two sources: the first 160 participants of the ongoing ImmuneRACE study, and fewer than 1,500 subjects contributed by 6 global collaborators. The sample metadata nearly always contained a de-identified subject ID, COVID-19 status, age in years and sex. HLA class I and class II types, where available, came from metadata supplied by the sample provider rather than from assay-based typing.

CDR1 and CDR2 are drawn from the germline V gene: SGHTA, FQGNSA. V drops 1 base and J drops 4 bases, leaving 8 bases in between. Reading from cysteine to valine, the CDR3 counts 13 amino acids. The entry retains the CDR3 DNA only, 39 bases that are in frame from base 1. The collaborating institutions used their own protocols to collect whole blood in K2EDTA tubes. For TCRbeta analysis, collaborators shipped samples as frozen whole blood, isolated PBMCs, or DNA extracted from either of those sample types. What the work shows at the level of the full study, not this receptor alone: How much clinical and demographic metadata was included differed by source and by participant, and the metadata was provided uncurated.

TCRbeta CDR3 regions were amplified from genomic DNA by means of the immunoSEQ Assay, a bias-controlled multiplex PCR. Per the original workflow: Within the assay, amplification of reference gene primers was used to estimate how many nucleated cells each sample contained. To quantify the absolute abundance of each unique TCRbeta CDR3 rearrangement, sequence reads were collapsed and filtered. Productive Simpson clonality was computed per sample as the square root of Simpson's diversity index over productive rearrangements. In its TCRdb copy, this immuneACCESS table keeps in-frame sequences only and misses some clones. Where compared with another copy, unresolved V genes explain less than half of these, and the others have no known cause. V and J calls and clone size come straight from that table; D and trimming were deduced from the DNA. Counted in this sample were about 88,000 clones; approximately 87% of them appeared once. Roughly 15% of the sample is in the top ten clones.

Material: peripheral blood. This receptor was obtained from a woman in her seventies with acute or convalescent COVID-19. The chain uses TRBV7-2 and TRBJ2-7; the D segment cannot be called with confidence. In nucleotides, the sequence is TGTGCCAGCAGCTTAGAACAGCAATACGAGCAGTACGTC. It specifies CASSLEQQYEQYV.